This TCR beta chain was found in a study of blood T cells in healthy people across ages. Trimming stripped 0 bases from V and 8 bases from J, with 16 bases between. This CDR3 has 15 amino acids. Germline CDR1 reads LNHNV; CDR2 reads YYDKDF (reference sequence). For the second PCR, which ran for about 7 to 11 cycles, a sample-barcoded 5' primer and a J-beta primer mix were used. Via MiXCR, TCRdb re-called the 5' RACE reads, giving one row per CDR3 protein. The sample comprises 2 million or so distinct CDR3 sequences, about 50% of which are singletons, and roughly 2% rests with the top ten. The sequenced material came from blood. The sequence was collected from a woman between 35 and 50 years old in good health. This chain uses TRBV15 with TRBJ1-2; D not certain. CDR3 sequence (DNA): TGTGCCACCAGCAGAGATCGGGCCGGGGTAGAGGGCTACACCTTC. Residues: CATSRDRAGVEGYTF.